Below, 28 T cell receptor beta chains from the same sample are listed, as sequenced in a study of blood T cell repertoires in COVID-19. Only in-frame clones appear in the TCRdb table, and some are missing; sequencing was by immunoSEQ multiplex PCR. The table shows over 200,000 clones, with about 80% occurring only once. Sequencing was done on a sample of peripheral blood. The receptors stem from a woman over 75 with acute or convalescent COVID-19.

The J gene is TRBJ1-1, the V gene TRBV7-2; tentative D call: TRBD1 (5 bases). The CDR3 contains 15 residues. The V and J ends lost 1 base and 4 bases respectively, with 13 bases between them. Germline-derived CDR1 and CDR2 are SGHTA and FQGNSA. The CDR3 DNA sequence: TGTGCCAGCAGCTTAGGGGGGGTTAGAAGCACTGAAGCTTTCTTT. Protein: CASSLGGVRSTEAFF.

This clone was counted between two and nine times. The rearrangement links TRBV3-1 (or the pseudogene TRBV3-2) to TRBJ2-7; 8 bases match TRBD1. Trimming at V came to 2 bases and at J to 4 bases, leaving 22 bases not matched to a gene. The CDR3 spans 20 residues. The germline V gene encodes CDR1 LGHDT and CDR2 YNNKEL (reference sequence). The CDR3 here is CASSQTGQAFGRALPYEQYF. CDR3 DNA sequence: TGTGCCAGCAGCCAAACGGGACAGGCATTCGGACGGGCACTCCCTTACGAGCAGTACTTC.

This chain uses TRBV5-6 with TRBJ1-1, with a possible D match to TRBD1 (5 bases). The CDR3 is 13 residues long. The germline V gene has CDR1 SGHDT and CDR2 YYEEEE. Trimming removed 4 bases from V and 5 bases from J, with 12 bases in between. The CDR3 sequence is CASSPRDSTEAFF. In DNA form, the CDR3 reads TGTGCCAGCAGCCCTAGAGACAGTACTGAAGCTTTCTTT.

This rearrangement joins TRBV10-1 to TRBJ2-2; D remains ambiguous. The CDR3 is 15 residues long. Trimming shortened V by 6 bases and J by 0 bases, and 11 bases separated the two germline ends. Germline CDR1 and CDR2: WNHNN and SYGVQD (reference sequence). The CDR3: CASSQNTANTGELFF. Here the CDR3 DNA reads TGCGCCAGCAGCCAAAATACAGCGAACACCGGGGAGCTGTTTTTT.

The V and J genes are TRBV7-9 and TRBJ1-1, with a weak D call TRBD1 (6 bases). V dropped 1 base and J dropped 0 bases, with 15 bases sitting between them. There are 17 residues in the CDR3. Germline V lookup: CDR1 SEHNR, CDR2 FQNEAQ (reference sequence). Here the CDR3 reads CASSLVSGAKMNTEAFF. CDR3 coding DNA: TGTGCCAGCAGCTTAGTATCAGGGGCCAAGATGAACACTGAAGCTTTCTTT.

The V and J genes are TRBV3-1 (or the pseudogene TRBV3-2) and TRBJ2-7, with D unresolved. The CDR3 spans 14 residues. The germline V gene encodes CDR1 LGHDT and CDR2 YNNKEL (reference sequence). The V end lost 1 base, the J end lost 5 bases, and 12 bases lay between the germline ends. This CDR3 is CASSQGTVDDEQYF. In DNA form, the CDR3 reads TGTGCCAGCAGCCAAGGAACGGTTGATGACGAGCAGTACTTC.

This chain uses TRBV5-1 with TRBJ2-5, with TRBD1 as a possible D gene (6 bases). The CDR3 totals 15 residues. The V gene lost 2 bases and the J gene lost 0 bases, with 11 bases spanning the gap. Germline V gene sequence: CDR1 SGHRS, CDR2 YFSETQ. This chain's CDR3 is CASSLSGAHQETQYF. CDR3 nucleotide sequence: TGCGCCAGCAGCTTATCAGGGGCCCACCAAGAGACCCAGTACTTC.

The table lists this clone with a count of one. Here the CDR3 reads CASSQDGSGRAWPIGSDTQYF. The DNA of the CDR3 is TGCGCCAGCAGCCAAGATGGTAGCGGGAGGGCCTGGCCCATAGGCTCAGATACGCAGTATTTT. This chain uses TRBV4-1 with TRBJ2-3, with 11 nucleotides matching TRBD2. The CDR3 consists of 21 residues. J was trimmed by 4 bases and V by 0 bases; bases with no gene match: 18. Germline CDR1 reads MGHRA; CDR2 reads YSYEKL.

Notes on this clone: This specimen includes other DNA sequences encoding the same CDR3. Here the CDR3 reads CASSSSGSSYNEQFF. As DNA, the CDR3 is TGCGCCAGCAGTTCAAGCGGGAGTTCCTACAATGAGCAGTTCTTC. This chain uses TRBV5-1 with TRBJ2-1, with 8 bases matching TRBD2. Unmatched junction bases numbered 5, after V lost 5 bases and J lost 1 base. The germline gives CDR1 SGHRS, CDR2 YFSETQ. This CDR3 comprises 15 residues.

This chain uses TRBV7-9 with TRBJ1-1; 9 bases agree with TRBD1. The trim removed 5 bases at V and 5 bases at J, leaving 6 bases unmatched. Germline CDR1 SEHNR, CDR2 FQNEAQ (reference sequence). CDR3 length equals 14 residues. The CDR3 is CASSPGTGWTEAFF. Written as DNA, the CDR3 is TGTGCCAGCAGCCCCGGGACAGGGTGGACTGAAGCTTTCTTT.

The chain is built from TRBV14 and TRBJ2-1; D is unresolved. Trimming left V 2 bases short and J 4 bases short, with 6 bases between. The CDR3 spans 13 residues. Germline values: CDR1 SGHDN, CDR2 FVKESK. The CDR3 DNA sequence: TGTGCCAGCAGCCAACAGATTTACAATGAGCAGTTCTTC. This sequence encodes CASSQQIYNEQFF.

The chain has TRBV9 and TRBJ2-7, with D perhaps TRBD1 (5 bases). Trimming shortened V by 3 bases and J by 6 bases, and 16 bases separated the two germline ends. CDR1 and CDR2 (germline): SGDLS, YYNGEE. The CDR3 spans 14 residues. The DNA for the CDR3 is TGTGCCAGCAGCGAGGGCCCCCAGGGCCGCGAGCAGTACTTC. Translated, it gives CASSEGPQGREQYF.

This clone has just a few counts. The CDR3 region has the DNA TGTGCCATCAGTGATCAGTTTGTCTCTGGAAACACCATATATTTT. Protein: CAISDQFVSGNTIYF. This rearrangement joins TRBV10-3 to TRBJ1-3, with no clear D. V dropped 3 bases and J dropped 0 bases, with 9 bases sitting between them. CDR1 is ENHRY, CDR2 SYGVKD, per germline. The CDR3 runs to 15 residues.

This rearrangement joins TRBV7-9 to TRBJ2-3, with 11 bases identical to TRBD2. From germline, CDR1 is SEHNR and CDR2 FQNEAQ (reference sequence). The ends lost 3 bases at V and 3 bases at J; junction bases unmatched: 5. The CDR3 has 16 residues. Here the CDR3 DNA reads TGTGCCAGCAGCTTTTCGCCTAGCGGGAGGACAGATACGCAGTATTTT. It is translated as CASSFSPSGRTDTQYF.

This rearrangement joins TRBV11-2 to TRBJ2-6, with 12 bases fitting TRBD2. This CDR3 region has 19 residues. With 2 bases clipped from V and 0 bases from J, the junction kept 5 bases outside the gene matches. Per the germline V gene, CDR1 is SGHAT and CDR2 is FQNNGV. The CDR3: CASSLSGLAGFSGANVLTF. The CDR3 coding sequence is TGTGCCAGCAGCTTATCTGGACTAGCGGGGTTCTCTGGGGCCAACGTCCTGACTTTC.

The chain employs TRBV30 and TRBJ1-1; TRBD1 aligns across 8 bases. V was pared by 3 bases and J by 1 base, with 10 bases of the junction left unmatched. This CDR3 is built from 16 residues. The germline V gene has CDR1 GTSNPN and CDR2 SVGIG (reference sequence). The CDR3 is CAWRRSMGTGNTEAFF. CDR3 coding DNA: TGTGCCTGGAGGCGGAGCATGGGGACAGGGAACACTGAAGCTTTCTTT.

This chain joins TRBV11-2 and TRBJ2-5; TRBD2 agrees at 12 bases. With V trimmed by 6 bases and J by 4 bases, 3 bases remained unmatched. The CDR3 totals 14 residues. Germline loops: CDR1 SGHAT, CDR2 FQNNGV. The CDR3 reads CASRRTSGAETQYF. The CDR3 bases are TGTGCCAGCAGACGGACTAGCGGGGCAGAGACCCAGTACTTC.

The rearrangement uses TRBV30 and TRBJ1-5; no clear D gene. CDR1 GTSNPN and CDR2 SVGIG come from the germline V gene (reference sequence). The V and J ends lost 0 bases and 6 bases respectively, with 9 bases between them. This CDR3 comprises 13 residues. Written as DNA, the CDR3 is TGTGCCTGGAGTGTAAATTGGGCTCAGCCCCAGCATTTT. Translating it yields CAWSVNWAQPQHF.

The CDR3 region has the DNA TGTGCCAGTGGGACTAGCGGGATTAGCTATGAGCAGTTCTTC. Encoded protein: CASGTSGISYEQFF. V and J are TRBV10-3 and TRBJ2-1; TRBD2 agrees at 13 bases. Germline trimming cut 10 bases from V and 8 bases from J; bases unmatched to any gene: 8. Germline V gene data show CDR1 as ENHRY and CDR2 as SYGVKD. The CDR3 totals 14 residues.

This chain uses TRBV29-1 with TRBJ2-7, with TRBD1 matching over 10 bases. Trimming cost V 7 bases and J 2 bases; bases outside gene matches: 5. This CDR3 region has 13 residues. Germline-derived CDR1 and CDR2 are SQVTM and ANQGSEA. CDR3 region: CSARQGATYEQYF. CDR3 DNA sequence: TGCAGCGCCCGACAGGGGGCGACCTACGAGCAGTACTTC.

CDR3 nucleotide sequence: TGCAGCGTTGATTCGGGGGGCACAGATACGCAGTATTTT. It yields the protein CSVDSGGTDTQYF. The chain is built from TRBV29-1 and TRBJ2-3; tentative D call: TRBD2 (6 bases). The CDR3 is 13 amino acids. V lost 3 bases, J lost 1 base, and 8 bases lay in between. CDR1 and CDR2 (germline): SQVTM, ANQGSEA.

V and J are TRBV3-1 (or the pseudogene TRBV3-2) and TRBJ2-7; TRBD2 is a possible D gene (5 bases). Deletions cut 0 bases from V and 2 bases from J, with 11 bases between. Per the germline V gene, CDR1 is LGHDT and CDR2 is YNNKEL (reference sequence). The CDR3 length is 15 residues. The CDR3 sequence is CASSQELRATYEQYF. Written as DNA, the CDR3 is TGTGCCAGCAGCCAAGAGTTGCGGGCGACCTACGAGCAGTACTTC.

The chain employs TRBV13 and TRBJ2-7; TRBD2 matches 13 bases. V was clipped by 4 bases and J by 2 bases; unmatched bases: 11. CDR1 and CDR2 (germline): PRHDT, FYEKMQ (reference sequence). CDR3 length equals 18 residues. The CDR3 DNA is TGTGCCAGCAGCTCCAACCTCCTGACTAGCGGGAGGACCTACGAGCAGTACTTC. It is translated as CASSSNLLTSGRTYEQYF. Complete variable domain (other parts from reference TRBV13 and TRBJ2-7): AAGVIQSPRHLIKEKRETATLKCYPIPRHDTVYWYQQGPGQDPQFLISFYEKMQSDKGSIPDRFSAQQFSDYHSELNMSSLELGDSALYFCASSSNLLTSGRTYEQYFGPGTRLTVT.

The rearrangement joins TRBV5-5 to TRBJ2-7; 8 bases line up with TRBD1. Germline V gene sequence: CDR1 SGHKS, CDR2 YYEKEE (reference sequence). V shed 4 bases and J 7 bases; nucleotides not matched to a gene: 7. The CDR3 spans 13 residues. The CDR3 nucleotides are TGTGCCAGCAGCCCGGACAGGGTGGGGGAGCAGTACTTC. Residues: CASSPDRVGEQYF.

The chain uses TRBV3-1 (or the pseudogene TRBV3-2) and TRBJ2-2; 7 nucleotides agree with TRBD2. J lost 4 bases, V lost 1 base, and 9 bases had no gene match. In germline, CDR1 is LGHDT, CDR2 YNNKEL (reference sequence). The CDR3 runs to 17 residues. The CDR3 here is CASSQGSSGWGTGELFF. The CDR3 DNA reads TGTGCCAGCAGCCAAGGTTCTAGCGGCTGGGGCACCGGGGAGCTGTTTTTT.

The CDR3 loop reads CASSVGGLQETQYF. The CDR3 bases are TGTGCCAGCAGCGTAGGGGGCTTGCAAGAGACCCAGTACTTC. V is TRBV9 and J is TRBJ2-5; tentatively, D is TRBD1 (5 bases). In germline, CDR1 is SGDLS, CDR2 YYNGEE. This CDR3 spans 14 amino acids. Trimming took 0 bases from V and 2 from J, leaving 8 bases between them.

V gene TRBV4-1 combines with J gene TRBJ2-5, with a tentative D call TRBD1 (6 bases). V lost 1 base to trimming and J lost 1 base, with 10 bases between them. Germline assignment: CDR1 MGHRA and CDR2 YSYEKL. CDR3 size: 15 residues. DNA for the CDR3: TGCGCCAGCAGCCAAGGGTCAGGGGTCCAAGAGACCCAGTACTTC. Protein sequence: CASSQGSGVQETQYF.

The genes are TRBV5-1 and TRBJ2-7; weak D call: TRBD2 (6 bases). This CDR3 has 14 residues. Trimming stripped 4 bases from V and 6 bases from J, with 17 bases between. CDR1 is SGHRS, CDR2 YFSETQ, per germline. The CDR3, as DNA: TGCGCCAGCAGCCTGGGAGGCCCCTCCCTCGAGCAGTACTTC. This encodes CASSLGGPSLEQYF. Variable domain in full (rest from reference TRBV5-1 and TRBJ2-7): KAGVTQTPRYLIKTRGQQVTLSCSPISGHRSVSWYQQTPGQGLQFLFEYFSETQRNKGNFPGRFSGRQFSNSRSEMNVSTLELGDSALYLCASSLGGPSLEQYFGPGTRLTVT.